This TCR beta chain was sequenced during a study of blood T cell repertoires in COVID-19. Study summary: Samples representing acute and convalescent COVID-19 were sourced from the United States, Italy and Spain. The cDNA or gDNA used as material had been derived from T cells, B-cell-depleted T cells, or PBMCs.

This CDR3 region has 15 residues. Germline V CDR1 and CDR2: SEHNR, FQNEAQ (reference sequence). J gave up 3 bases and V 2 bases, and 4 bases lay outside the gene matches. Methods used by the authors: Researchers report that nucleated cell counts were estimated from reference gene primer amplification. The protocol was immunoSEQ multiplex PCR, while the TCRdb copy is restricted to in-frame clones and leaves out a portion. The V and J calls and clone size come from that table; D and trimming were worked out from the DNA. The sample contains about 140,000 clones, around 87% of which appear only once. The rearrangement joins TRBV7-9 to TRBJ2-7; 10 bases line up with TRBD1. The sequenced sample consisted of peripheral blood. This clonotype was obtained from a human donor in a cohort sampled during active COVID-19. DNA of the CDR3: TGTGCCAGCAGCTTACCGGACAGGGGGTTCTACGAGCAGTACTTC. This translates into CASSLPDRGFYEQYF.